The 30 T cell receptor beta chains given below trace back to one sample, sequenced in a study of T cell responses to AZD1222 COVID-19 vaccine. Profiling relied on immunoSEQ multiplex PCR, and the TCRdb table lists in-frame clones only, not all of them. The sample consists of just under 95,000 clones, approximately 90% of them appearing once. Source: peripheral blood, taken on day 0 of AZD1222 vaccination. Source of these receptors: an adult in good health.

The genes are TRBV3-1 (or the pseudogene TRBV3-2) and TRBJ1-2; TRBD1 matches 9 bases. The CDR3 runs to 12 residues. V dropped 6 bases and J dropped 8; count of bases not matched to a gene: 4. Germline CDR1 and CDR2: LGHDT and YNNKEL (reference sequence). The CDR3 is CASRDRGAGYTF. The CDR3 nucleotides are TGTGCCAGCAGAGACAGGGGGGCAGGCTACACCTTC.

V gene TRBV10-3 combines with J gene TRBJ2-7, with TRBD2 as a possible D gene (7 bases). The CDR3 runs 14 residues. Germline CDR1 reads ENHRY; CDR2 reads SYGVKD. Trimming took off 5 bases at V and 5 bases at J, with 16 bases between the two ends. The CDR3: CAISLGGPLNEQYF. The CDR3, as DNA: TGTGCCATCAGTTTGGGGGGGCCCCTAAACGAGCAGTACTTC.

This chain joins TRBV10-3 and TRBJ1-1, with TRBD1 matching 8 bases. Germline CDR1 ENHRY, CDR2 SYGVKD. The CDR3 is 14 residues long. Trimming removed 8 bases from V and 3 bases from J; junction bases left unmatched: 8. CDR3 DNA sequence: TGTGCCATCTCGAGGACAGGGCTGGACACTGAAGCTTTCTTT. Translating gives CAISRTGLDTEAFF.

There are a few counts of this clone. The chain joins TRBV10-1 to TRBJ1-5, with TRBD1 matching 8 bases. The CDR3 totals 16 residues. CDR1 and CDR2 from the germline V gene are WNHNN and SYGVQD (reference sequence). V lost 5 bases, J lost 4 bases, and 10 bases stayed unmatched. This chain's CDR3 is CASSPSGGPPNQPQHF. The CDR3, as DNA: TGCGCCAGCAGTCCCTCAGGGGGCCCCCCGAATCAGCCCCAGCATTTT.

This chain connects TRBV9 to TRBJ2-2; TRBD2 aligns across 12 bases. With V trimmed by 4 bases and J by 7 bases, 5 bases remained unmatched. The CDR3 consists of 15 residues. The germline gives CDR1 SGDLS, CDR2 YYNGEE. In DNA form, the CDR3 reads TGTGCCAGCAGCCTCCTAGCGGGAGGGGTCGGGGAGCTGTTTTTT. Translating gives CASSLLAGGVGELFF. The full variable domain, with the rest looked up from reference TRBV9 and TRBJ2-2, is DSGVTQTPKHLITATGQRVTLRCSPRSGDLSVYWYQQSLDQGLQFLIQYYNGEERAKGNILERFSAQQFPDLHSELNLSSLELGDSALYFCASSLLAGGVGELFFGEGSRLTVL.

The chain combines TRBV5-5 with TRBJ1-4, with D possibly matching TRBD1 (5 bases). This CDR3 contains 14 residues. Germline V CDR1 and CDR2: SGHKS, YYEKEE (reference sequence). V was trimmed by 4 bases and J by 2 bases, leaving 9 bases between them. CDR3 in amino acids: CASSEGPTNEKLFF. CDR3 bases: TGTGCCAGCAGCGAGGGACCGACTAATGAAAAACTGTTTTTT.

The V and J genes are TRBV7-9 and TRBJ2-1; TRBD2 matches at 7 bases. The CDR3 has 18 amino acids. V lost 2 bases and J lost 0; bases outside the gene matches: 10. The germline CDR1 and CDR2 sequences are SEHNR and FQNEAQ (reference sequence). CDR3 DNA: TGTGCCAGCAGCTTAACGGCTAGCGGTGCTGGCTCCTACAATGAGCAGTTCTTC. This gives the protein CASSLTASGAGSYNEQFF.

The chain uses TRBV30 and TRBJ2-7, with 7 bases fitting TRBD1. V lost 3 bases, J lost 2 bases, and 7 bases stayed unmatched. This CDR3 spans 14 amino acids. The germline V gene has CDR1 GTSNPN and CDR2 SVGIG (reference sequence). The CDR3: CAWRPRDRTYEQYF. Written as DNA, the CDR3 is TGTGCCTGGAGGCCCCGGGACAGAACCTACGAGCAGTACTTC.

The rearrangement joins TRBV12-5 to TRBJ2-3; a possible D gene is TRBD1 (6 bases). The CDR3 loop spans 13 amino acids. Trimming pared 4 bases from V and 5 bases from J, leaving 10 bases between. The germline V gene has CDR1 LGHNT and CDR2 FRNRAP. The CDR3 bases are TGTGCTAGTGGTTACAGGGAAAGAGATACGCAGTATTTT. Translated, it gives CASGYRERDTQYF.

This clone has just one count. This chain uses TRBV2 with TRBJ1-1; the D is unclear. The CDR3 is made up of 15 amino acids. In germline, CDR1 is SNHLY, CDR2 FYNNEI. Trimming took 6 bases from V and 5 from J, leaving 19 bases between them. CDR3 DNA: TGTGCCAGCAGCGACCCATCGCCTCGAGGGACTGAAGCTTTCTTT. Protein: CASSDPSPRGTEAFF.

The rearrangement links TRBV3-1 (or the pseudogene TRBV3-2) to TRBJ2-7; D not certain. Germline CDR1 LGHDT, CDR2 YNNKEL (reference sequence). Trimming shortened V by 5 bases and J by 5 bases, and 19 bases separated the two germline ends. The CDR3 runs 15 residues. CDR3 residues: CASSAPADFRDEQYF. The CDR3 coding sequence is TGTGCCAGCAGCGCCCCCGCAGACTTCCGGGACGAGCAGTACTTC.

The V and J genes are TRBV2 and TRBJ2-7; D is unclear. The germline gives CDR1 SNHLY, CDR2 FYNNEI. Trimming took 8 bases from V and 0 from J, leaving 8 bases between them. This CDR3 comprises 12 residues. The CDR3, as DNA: TGTGCCAGCGCCCCGGACTCCTACGAGCAGTACTTC. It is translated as CASAPDSYEQYF.

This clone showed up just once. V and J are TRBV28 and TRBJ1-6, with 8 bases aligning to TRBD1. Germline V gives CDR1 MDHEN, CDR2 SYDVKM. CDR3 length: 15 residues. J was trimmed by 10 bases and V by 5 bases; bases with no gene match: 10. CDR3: CASSPRTGQESPLHF. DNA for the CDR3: TGTGCCAGCAGTCCGCGGACAGGGCAAGAGTCACCCCTCCACTTT.

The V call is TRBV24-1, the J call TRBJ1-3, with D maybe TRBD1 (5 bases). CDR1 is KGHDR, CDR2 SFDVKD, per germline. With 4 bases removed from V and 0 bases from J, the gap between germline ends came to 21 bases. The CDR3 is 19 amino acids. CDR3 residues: CATSEKTGGQRLSGNTIYF. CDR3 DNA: TGTGCCACCAGTGAAAAAACGGGGGGTCAGCGACTCTCTGGAAACACCATATATTTT.

In DNA form, the CDR3 reads TGTGCCTGGAGTGACAAGGGGGGGCCCCAGCATTTT. This codes for CAWSDKGGPQHF. The chain recombines TRBV30 with TRBJ1-5, with D possibly TRBD1 on 6 matching bases. CDR3 size: 12 residues. V gave up 1 base and J gave up 9 bases, with 10 bases separating them. CDR1 is GTSNPN and CDR2 is SVGIG in the germline V gene (reference sequence).

DNA of the CDR3: TGCGCCAGCAGTCCTGGGGAGGGGCGAAGCTATGGCTACACCTTC. The encoded protein is CASSPGEGRSYGYTF. The genes are TRBV4-1 and TRBJ1-2; TRBD1 might be the D (5 bases). V lost 6 bases to trimming and J lost 4 bases, with 18 bases between them. The CDR3 has 15 amino acids. From germline, CDR1 is MGHRA and CDR2 YSYEKL.

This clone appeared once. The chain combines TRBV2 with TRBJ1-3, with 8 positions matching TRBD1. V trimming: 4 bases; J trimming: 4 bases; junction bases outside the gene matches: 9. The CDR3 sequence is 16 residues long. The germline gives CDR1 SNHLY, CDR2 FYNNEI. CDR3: CASSVSAGGSGNTIYF. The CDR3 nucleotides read TGTGCCAGCAGTGTCTCCGCAGGGGGCTCAGGAAACACCATATATTTT.

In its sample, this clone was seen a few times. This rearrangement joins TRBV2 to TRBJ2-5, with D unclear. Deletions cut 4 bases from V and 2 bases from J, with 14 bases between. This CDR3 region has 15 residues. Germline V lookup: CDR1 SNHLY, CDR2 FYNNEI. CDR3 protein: CASSAGPTTQETQYF. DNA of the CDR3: TGTGCCAGCAGTGCTGGACCGACGACACAAGAGACCCAGTACTTC.

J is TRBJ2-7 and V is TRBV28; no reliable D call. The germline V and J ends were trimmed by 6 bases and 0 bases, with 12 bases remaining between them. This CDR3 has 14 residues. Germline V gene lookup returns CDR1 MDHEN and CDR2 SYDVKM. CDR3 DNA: TGTGCCAGCAGGAACACCAGGAGCTCCTACGAGCAGTACTTC. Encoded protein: CASRNTRSSYEQYF.

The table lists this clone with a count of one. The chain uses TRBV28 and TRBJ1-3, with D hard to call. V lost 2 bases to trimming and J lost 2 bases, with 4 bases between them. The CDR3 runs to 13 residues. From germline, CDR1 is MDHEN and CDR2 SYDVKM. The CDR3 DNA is TGTGCCAGCAGTTTAGGGACTGGAAACACCATATATTTT. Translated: CASSLGTGNTIYF.

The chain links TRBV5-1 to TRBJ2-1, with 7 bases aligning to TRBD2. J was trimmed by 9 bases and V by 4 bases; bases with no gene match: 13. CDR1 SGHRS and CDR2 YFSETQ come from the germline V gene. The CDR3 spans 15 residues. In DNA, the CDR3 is TGCGCCAGCAGCCCCGGCAGCGGGACGGCACGTGAGCAGTTCTTC. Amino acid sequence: CASSPGSGTAREQFF.

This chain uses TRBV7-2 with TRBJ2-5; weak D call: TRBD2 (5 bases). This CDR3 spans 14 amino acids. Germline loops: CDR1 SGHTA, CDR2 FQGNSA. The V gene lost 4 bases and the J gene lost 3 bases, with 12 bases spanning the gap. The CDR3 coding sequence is TGTGCCAGCAGCTATCCGGGGTGGGAAGAGACCCAGTACTTC. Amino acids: CASSYPGWEETQYF.

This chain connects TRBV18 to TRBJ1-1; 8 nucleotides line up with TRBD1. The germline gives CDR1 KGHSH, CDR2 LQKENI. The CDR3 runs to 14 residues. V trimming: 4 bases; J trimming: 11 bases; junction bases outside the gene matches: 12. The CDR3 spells CASSQDRAQGRAFF. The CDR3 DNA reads TGTGCCAGCTCACAGGACAGGGCCCAAGGGAGGGCTTTCTTT.

The CDR3 DNA sequence: TGTGCCAGTAGCGGCCCTGCTGGGCAGCCCCAGCATTTT. The encoded protein is CASSGPAGQPQHF. V is TRBV19 and J is TRBJ1-5; no reliable D call. CDR3 length: 13 residues. Germline V lookup: CDR1 LNHDA, CDR2 SQIVND (reference sequence). The V end lost 6 bases, the J end lost 7 bases, and 13 bases lay between the germline ends.

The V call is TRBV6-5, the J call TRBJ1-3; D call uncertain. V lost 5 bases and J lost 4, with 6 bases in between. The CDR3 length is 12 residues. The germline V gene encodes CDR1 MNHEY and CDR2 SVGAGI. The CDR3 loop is CASSPTGNTIYF. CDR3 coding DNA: TGTGCCAGCAGTCCTACCGGAAACACCATATATTTT.

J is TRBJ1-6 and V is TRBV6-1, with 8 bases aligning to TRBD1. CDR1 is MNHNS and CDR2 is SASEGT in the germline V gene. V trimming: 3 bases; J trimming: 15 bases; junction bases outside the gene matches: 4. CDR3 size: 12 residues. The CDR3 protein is CASSEDRVGLHF. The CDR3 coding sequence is TGTGCCAGCAGTGAGGACAGGGTCGGCCTCCACTTT.

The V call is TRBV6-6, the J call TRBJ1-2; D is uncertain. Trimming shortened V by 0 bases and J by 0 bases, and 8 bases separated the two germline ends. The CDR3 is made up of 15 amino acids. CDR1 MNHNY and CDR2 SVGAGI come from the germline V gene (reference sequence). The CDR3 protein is CASSYSGGSNYGYTF. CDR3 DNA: TGTGCCAGCAGTTACTCGGGAGGGTCTAACTATGGCTACACCTTC.

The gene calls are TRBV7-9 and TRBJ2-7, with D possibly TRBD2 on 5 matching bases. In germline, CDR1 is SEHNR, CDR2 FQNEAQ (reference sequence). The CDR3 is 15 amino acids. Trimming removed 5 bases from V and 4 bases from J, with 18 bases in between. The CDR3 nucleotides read TGTGCCAGCAGCCCGAGCTCCGACTATCGTTACGAGCAGTACTTC. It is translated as CASSPSSDYRYEQYF.

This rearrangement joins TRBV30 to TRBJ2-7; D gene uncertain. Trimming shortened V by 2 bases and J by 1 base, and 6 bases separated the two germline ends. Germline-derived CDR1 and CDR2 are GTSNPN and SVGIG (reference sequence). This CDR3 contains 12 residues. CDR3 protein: CAWSRLSYEQYF. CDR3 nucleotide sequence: TGTGCCTGGAGTAGGCTTTCCTACGAGCAGTACTTC.

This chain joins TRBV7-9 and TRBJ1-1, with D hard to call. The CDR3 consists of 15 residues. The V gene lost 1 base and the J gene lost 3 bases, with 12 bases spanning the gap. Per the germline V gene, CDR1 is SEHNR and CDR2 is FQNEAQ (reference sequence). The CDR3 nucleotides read TGTGCCAGCAGCTTAGGACTTTACCGGGACACTGAAGCTTTCTTT. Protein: CASSLGLYRDTEAFF.